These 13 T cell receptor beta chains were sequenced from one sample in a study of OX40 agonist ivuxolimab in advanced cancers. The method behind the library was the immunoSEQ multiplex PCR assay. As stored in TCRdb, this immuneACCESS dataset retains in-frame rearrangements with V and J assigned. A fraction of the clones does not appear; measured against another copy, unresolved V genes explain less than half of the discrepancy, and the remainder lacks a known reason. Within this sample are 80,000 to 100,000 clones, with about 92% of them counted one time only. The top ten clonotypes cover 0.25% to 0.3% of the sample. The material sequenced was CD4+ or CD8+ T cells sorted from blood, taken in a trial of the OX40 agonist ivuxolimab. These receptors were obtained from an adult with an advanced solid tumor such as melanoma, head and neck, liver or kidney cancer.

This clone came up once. The CDR3 coding sequence is TGTGCCAGCAGTTCGCCGGGACAGGGTTTACGGTACGAGCAGTACTTC. Protein product: CASSSPGQGLRYEQYF. The V call is TRBV28, the J call TRBJ2-7; 9 bases line up with TRBD1. The ends lost 4 bases at V and 4 bases at J; junction bases unmatched: 11. The CDR3 covers 16 residues. Germline loops: CDR1 MDHEN, CDR2 SYDVKM.

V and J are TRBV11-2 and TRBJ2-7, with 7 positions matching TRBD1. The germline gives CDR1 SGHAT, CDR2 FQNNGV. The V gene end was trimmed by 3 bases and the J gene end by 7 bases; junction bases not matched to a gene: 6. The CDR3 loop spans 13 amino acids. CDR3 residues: CASSFQQGSEQYV. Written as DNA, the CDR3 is TGTGCCAGCAGCTTCCAACAGGGGTCGGAGCAGTACGTC.

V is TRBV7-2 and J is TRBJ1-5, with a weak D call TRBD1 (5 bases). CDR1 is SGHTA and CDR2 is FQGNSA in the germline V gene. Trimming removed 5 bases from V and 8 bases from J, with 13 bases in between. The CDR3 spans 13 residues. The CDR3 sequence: CASSRGTLEPQHF. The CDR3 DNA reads TGTGCCAGCAGCCGTGGGACTTTGGAGCCCCAGCATTTT.

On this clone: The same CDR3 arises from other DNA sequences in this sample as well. CDR3 loop: CASAGTDTQYF. The CDR3 nucleotides read TGTGCTAGTGCCGGGACAGATACGCAGTATTTT. This sequence joins TRBV12-5 and TRBJ2-3; no clear D. The CDR3 totals 11 residues. The germline CDR1 and CDR2 sequences are LGHNT and FRNRAP. V shed 7 bases and J shed 3 bases, with 5 bases lying between them.

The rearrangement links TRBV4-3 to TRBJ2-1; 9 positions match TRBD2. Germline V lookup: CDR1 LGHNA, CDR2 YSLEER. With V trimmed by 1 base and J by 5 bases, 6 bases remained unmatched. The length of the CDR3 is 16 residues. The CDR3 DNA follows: TGCGCCAGCAGCCAAGGTTTGTCTAGCGGGGACAATGAGCAGTTCTTC. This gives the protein CASSQGLSSGDNEQFF.

CDR3 region: CASSLAPGSNYGYTF. The CDR3 nucleotides are TGCGCCAGCAGCTTGGCCCCAGGCTCAAACTATGGCTACACCTTC. The V call is TRBV5-1, the J call TRBJ1-2; D gene uncertain. Trimming pared 0 bases from V and 2 bases from J, leaving 11 bases between. The CDR3 spans 15 residues. Germline CDR1 reads SGHRS; CDR2 reads YFSETQ.

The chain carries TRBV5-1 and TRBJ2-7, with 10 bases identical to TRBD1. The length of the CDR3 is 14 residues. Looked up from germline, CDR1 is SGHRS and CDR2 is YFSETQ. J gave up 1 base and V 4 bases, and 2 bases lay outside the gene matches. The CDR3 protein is CASSRDRGSYEQYF. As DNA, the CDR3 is TGCGCCAGCAGCCGGGACAGGGGATCCTACGAGCAGTACTTC.

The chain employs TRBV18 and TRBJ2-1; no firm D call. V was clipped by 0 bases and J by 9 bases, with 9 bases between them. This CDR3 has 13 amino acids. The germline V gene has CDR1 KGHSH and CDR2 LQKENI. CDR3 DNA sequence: TGTGCCAGCTCACCACCGAGTACCGGTGAGCAGTTCTTC. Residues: CASSPPSTGEQFF.

The CDR3 protein is CASSLEAGVLYNEQFF. The CDR3 region has the DNA TGTGCCAGCAGCCTGGAGGCGGGGGTCCTCTACAATGAGCAGTTCTTC. The V and J genes are TRBV5-5 and TRBJ2-1; TRBD2 agrees at 7 bases. Germline assignment: CDR1 SGHKS and CDR2 YYEKEE (reference sequence). V lost 4 bases, J lost 3 bases, and 10 bases stayed unmatched. This CDR3 has 16 amino acids.

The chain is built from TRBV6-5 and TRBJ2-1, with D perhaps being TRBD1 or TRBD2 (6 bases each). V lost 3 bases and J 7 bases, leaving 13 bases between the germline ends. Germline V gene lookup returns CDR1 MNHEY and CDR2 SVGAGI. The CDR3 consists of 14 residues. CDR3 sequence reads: CASSYGGGANEQFF. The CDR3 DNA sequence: TGTGCCAGCAGTTATGGAGGGGGAGCTAATGAGCAGTTCTTC.

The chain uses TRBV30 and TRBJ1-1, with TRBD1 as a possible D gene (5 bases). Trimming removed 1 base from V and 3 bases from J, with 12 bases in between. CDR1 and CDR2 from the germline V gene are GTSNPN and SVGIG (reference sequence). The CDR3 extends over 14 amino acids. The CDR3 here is CAWSGGPLYTEAFF. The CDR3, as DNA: TGTGCCTGGAGTGGGGGACCCTTATACACTGAAGCTTTCTTT.

The CDR3 region is CATSRELAGSTDTQYF. DNA for the CDR3: TGTGCCACCAGCAGAGAACTAGCGGGGAGCACAGATACGCAGTATTTT. This chain connects TRBV15 to TRBJ2-3; 10 bases are a match to TRBD2. V gave up 0 bases and J gave up 0 bases; unmatched junction bases: 0. Germline CDR1 LNHNV, CDR2 YYDKDF (reference sequence). The CDR3 sequence is 16 residues long.

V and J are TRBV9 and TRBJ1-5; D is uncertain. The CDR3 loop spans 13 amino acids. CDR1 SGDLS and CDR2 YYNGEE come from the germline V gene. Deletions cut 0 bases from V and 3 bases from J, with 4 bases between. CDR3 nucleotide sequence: TGTGCCAGCAGCGTAGAACCCAATCAGCCCCAGCATTTT. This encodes CASSVEPNQPQHF.